This TCR beta chain originates from a study of patients and donors after allogeneic stem cell transplantation. One entry per CDR3 protein, called by TCRdb with MiXCR from the RT-PCR reads. The data hold 150,000 to 200,000 distinct CDR3 sequences, with about 24% observed a single time. The source material was blood, either unsorted or a sorted T cell fraction (not recorded which). The TCR was taken from a human donor who was either an allogeneic HSCT recipient or a stem cell or donor lymphocyte infusion donor (not recorded which). It is not recorded whose cells these are; they may come from a transplant donor.

CDR3 region: CASSQPGTSITTGELFF. The DNA for the CDR3 is TGCGCCAGCAGCCAGCCCGGGACATCCATTACCACCGGGGAGCTGTTTTTT. V usage is TRBV4-3 and J usage is TRBJ2-2; possibly TRBD1 for D (6 bases). Trimming pared 3 bases from V and 4 bases from J, leaving 18 bases between. Germline V gene sequence: CDR1 LGHNA, CDR2 YSLEER. CDR3 length: 17 amino acids.